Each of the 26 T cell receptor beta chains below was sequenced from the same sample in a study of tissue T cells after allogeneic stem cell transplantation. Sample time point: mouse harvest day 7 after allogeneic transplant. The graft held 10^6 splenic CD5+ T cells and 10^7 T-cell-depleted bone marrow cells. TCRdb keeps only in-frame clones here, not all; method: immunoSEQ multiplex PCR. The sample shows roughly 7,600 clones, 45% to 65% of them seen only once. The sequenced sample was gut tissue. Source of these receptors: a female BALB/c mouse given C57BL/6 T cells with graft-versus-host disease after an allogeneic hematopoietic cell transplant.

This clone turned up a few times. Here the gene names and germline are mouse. CDR3 amino acids: CASSQGVFLEQYF. The sequenced CDR3 bases are TGTGCCAGCTCTCAGGGGGTTTTTTTGGAACAGTAC. The chain is built from TRBV12-1 and TRBJ2-7; perhaps TRBD1 as D (6 bases). Sequencing ends 1 residue short of the CDR3 end; the germline J gene provides the rest. This CDR3 comprises 13 residues. Trimming left V 2 bases short and J 7 bases short, with 14 bases between. Germline V gene data show CDR1 as SGHSN and CDR2 as HYEKVE. Variable domain in full (rest from reference TRBV12-1 and TRBJ2-7): DSGVVQSPRHIIKEKGGRSVLTCIPISGHSNVVWYQQTLGKELKFLIQHYEKVERDKGFLPSRFSVQQFDDYHSEMNMSALELEDSAMYFCASSQGVFLEQYFGPGTRLTVL.

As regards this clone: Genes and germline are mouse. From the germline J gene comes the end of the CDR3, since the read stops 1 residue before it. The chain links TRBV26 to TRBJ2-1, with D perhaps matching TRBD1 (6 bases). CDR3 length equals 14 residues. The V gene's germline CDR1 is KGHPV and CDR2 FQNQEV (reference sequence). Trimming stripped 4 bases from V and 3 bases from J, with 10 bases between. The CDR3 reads CASSPGQFYAEQFF. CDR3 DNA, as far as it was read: TGTGCCAGCAGTCCAGGACAGTTCTATGCTGAGCAGTTC.

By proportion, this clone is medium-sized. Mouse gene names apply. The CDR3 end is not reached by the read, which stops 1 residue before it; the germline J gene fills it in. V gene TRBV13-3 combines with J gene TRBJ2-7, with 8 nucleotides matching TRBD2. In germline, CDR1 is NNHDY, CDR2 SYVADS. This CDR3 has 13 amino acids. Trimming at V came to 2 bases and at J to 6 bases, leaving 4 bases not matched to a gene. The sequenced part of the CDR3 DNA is TGTGCCAGCAGTGAAACTGGGGGTTTTGAACAGTAC. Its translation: CASSETGGFEQY. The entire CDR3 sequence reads CASSETGGFEQYF.

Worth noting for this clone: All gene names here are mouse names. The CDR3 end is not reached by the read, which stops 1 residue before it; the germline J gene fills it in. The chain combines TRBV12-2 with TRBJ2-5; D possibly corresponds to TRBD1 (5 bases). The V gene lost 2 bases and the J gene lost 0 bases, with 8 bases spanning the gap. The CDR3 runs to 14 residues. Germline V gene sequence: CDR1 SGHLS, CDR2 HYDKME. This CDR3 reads CASSPDNNQDTQYF. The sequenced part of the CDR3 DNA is TGTGCCAGCTCTCCGGACAATAACCAAGACACCCAGTAC.

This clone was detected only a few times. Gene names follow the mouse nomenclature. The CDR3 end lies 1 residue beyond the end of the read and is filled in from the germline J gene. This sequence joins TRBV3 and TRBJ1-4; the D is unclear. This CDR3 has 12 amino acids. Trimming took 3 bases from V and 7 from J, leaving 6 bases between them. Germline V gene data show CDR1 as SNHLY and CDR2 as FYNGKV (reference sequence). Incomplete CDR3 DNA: TGTGCCAGCAGCTTTAGTGGCGAAAGATTATTT. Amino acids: CASSFSGERLF. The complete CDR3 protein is CASSFSGERLFF.

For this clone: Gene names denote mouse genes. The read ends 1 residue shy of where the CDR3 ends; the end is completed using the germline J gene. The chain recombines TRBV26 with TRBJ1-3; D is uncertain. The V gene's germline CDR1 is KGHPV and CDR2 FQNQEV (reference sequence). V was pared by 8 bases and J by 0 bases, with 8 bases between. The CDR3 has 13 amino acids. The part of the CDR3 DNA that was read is TGTGCCAGCCATGGCGGTTCTGGAAATACGCTCTAT. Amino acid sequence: CASHGGSGNTLY. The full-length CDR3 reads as CASHGGSGNTLYF. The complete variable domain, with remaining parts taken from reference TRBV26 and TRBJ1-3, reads NSKVIQTPRYLVKGQGQKAKMRCIPEKGHPVVFWYQQNKNNEFKFLINFQNQEVLQQIDMTEKRFSAECPSNSPCSLEIQSSEAGDSALYLCASHGGSGNTLYFGEGSRLIVV.

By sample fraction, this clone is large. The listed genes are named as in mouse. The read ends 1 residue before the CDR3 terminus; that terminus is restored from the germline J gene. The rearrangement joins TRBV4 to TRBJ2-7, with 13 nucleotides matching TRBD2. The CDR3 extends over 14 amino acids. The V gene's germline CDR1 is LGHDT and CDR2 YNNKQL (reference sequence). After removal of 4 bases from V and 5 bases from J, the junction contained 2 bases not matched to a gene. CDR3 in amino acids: CASSSGTGGDEQYF. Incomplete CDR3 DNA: TGTGCCAGCAGCTCCGGGACTGGGGGGGATGAACAGTAC.

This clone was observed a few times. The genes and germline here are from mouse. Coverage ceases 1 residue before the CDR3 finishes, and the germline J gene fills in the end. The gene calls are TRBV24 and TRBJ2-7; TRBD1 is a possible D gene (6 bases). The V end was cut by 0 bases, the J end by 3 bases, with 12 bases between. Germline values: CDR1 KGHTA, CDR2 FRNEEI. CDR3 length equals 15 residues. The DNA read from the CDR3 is TGTGCCAGCAGTCTGTATAGGGGACAAATCTATGAACAGTAC. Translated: CASSLYRGQIYEQY. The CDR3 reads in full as CASSLYRGQIYEQYF.

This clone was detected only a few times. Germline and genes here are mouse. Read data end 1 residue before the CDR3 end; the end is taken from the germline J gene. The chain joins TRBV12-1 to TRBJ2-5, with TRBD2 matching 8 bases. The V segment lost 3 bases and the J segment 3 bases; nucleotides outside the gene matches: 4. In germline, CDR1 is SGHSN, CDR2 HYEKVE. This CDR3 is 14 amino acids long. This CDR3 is CASSSDWGQDTQYF. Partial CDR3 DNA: TGTGCCAGCTCTTCCGACTGGGGACAAGACACCCAGTAC.

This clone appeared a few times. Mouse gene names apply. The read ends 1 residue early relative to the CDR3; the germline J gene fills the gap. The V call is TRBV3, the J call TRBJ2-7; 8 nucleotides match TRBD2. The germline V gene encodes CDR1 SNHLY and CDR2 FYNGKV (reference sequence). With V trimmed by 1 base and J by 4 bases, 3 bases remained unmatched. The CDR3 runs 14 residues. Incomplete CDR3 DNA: TGTGCCAGCAGCTTAGTGGGGGGGGTTTATGAACAGTAC. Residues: CASSLVGGVYEQY. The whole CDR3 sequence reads CASSLVGGVYEQYF.

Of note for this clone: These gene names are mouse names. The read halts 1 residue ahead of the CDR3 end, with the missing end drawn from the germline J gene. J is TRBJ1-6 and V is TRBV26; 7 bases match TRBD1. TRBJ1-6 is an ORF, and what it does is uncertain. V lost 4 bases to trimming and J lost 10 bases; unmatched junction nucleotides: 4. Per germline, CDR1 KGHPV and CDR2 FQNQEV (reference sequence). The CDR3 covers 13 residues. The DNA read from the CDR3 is TGTGCCAGCAGTCAGGGGGCGAGATCGCCCCTCTAC. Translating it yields CASSQGARSPLY. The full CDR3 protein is CASSQGARSPLYF.

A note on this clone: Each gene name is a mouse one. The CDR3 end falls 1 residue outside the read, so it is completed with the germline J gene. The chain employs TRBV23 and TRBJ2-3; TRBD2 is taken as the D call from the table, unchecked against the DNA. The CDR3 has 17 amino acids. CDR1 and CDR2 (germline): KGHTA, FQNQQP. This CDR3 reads CSSSHGTGGAGAETLYF. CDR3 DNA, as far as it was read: TGCTCCAGCAGTCACGGGACTGGGGGGGCGGGTGCAGAAACGCTGTAT.

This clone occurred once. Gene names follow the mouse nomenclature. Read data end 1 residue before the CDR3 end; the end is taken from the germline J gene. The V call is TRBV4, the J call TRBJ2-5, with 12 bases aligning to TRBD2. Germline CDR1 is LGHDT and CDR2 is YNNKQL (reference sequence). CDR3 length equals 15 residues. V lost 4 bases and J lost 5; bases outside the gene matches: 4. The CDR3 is CASSFGTGGIDTQYF. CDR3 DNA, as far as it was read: TGTGCCAGCAGCTTCGGGACTGGGGGGATAGACACCCAGTAC.

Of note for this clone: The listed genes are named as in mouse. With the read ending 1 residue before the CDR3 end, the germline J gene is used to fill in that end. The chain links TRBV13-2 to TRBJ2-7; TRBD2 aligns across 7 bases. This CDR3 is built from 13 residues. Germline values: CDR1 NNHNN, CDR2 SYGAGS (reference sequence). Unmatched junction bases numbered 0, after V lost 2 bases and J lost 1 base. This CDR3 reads CASGELGSYEQYF. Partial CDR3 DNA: TGTGCCAGCGGTGAACTGGGGTCCTATGAACAGTAC.

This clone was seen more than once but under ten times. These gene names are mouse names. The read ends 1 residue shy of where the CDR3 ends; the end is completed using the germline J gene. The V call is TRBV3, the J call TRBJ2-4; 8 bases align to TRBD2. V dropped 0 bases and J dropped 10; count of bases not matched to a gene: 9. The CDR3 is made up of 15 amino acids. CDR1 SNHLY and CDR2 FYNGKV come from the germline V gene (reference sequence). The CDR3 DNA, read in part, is TGTGCCAGCAGCTTAGCGCCTGGGGGGCGGAACCCCTTGTAC. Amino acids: CASSLAPGGRNPLY. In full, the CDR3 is CASSLAPGGRNPLYF. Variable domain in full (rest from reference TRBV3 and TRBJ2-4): GPKVLQIPSHQIIDMGQMVTLNCDPVSNHLYFYWYKQILGQQMEFLVNFYNGKVMEKSKLFKDQFSVERPDGSYFTLKIQPTALEDSAVYFCASSLAPGGRNPLYFGAGTRLSVL.

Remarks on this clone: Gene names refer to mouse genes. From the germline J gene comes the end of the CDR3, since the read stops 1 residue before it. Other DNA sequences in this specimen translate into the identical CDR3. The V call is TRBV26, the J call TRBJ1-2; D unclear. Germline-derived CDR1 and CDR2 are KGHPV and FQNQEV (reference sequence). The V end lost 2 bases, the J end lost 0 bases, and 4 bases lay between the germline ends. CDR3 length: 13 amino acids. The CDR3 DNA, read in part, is TGTGCCAGCAGTCTGCAAGCAAACTCCGACTACACC. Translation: CASSLQANSDYT. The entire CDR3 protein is CASSLQANSDYTF.

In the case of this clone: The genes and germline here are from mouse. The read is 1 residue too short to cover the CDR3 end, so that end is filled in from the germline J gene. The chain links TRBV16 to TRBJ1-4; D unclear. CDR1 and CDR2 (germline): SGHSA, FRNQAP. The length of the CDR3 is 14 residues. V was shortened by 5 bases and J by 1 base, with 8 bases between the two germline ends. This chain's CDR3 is CASSLTNSNERLFF. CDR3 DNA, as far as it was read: TGTGCAAGCAGCCTGACAAATTCCAACGAAAGATTATTT.

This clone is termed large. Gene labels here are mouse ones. The DNA read from the CDR3 is TGTGCTAGCAGTTTATTGGCTGAGCAGTTC. Protein sequence: CASSLLAEQF. The complete CDR3 sequence is CASSLLAEQFF. V and J are TRBV29 and TRBJ2-1; the D is unclear. Coverage ceases 1 residue before the CDR3 finishes, and the germline J gene fills in the end. Germline assignment: CDR1 MSHET and CDR2 SYDVDS. This CDR3 region has 11 residues. V shed 1 base and J shed 7 bases, with 2 bases lying between them.

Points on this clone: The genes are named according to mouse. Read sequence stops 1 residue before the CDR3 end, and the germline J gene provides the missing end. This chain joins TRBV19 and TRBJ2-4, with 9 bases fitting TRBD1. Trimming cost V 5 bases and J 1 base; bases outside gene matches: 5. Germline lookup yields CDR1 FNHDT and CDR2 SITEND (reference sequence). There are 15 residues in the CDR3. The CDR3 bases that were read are TGTGCCAGCAGGGGACAGGGTCGGGGTCAAAACACCTTGTAC. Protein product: CASRGQGRGQNTLY. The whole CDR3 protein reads CASRGQGRGQNTLYF.

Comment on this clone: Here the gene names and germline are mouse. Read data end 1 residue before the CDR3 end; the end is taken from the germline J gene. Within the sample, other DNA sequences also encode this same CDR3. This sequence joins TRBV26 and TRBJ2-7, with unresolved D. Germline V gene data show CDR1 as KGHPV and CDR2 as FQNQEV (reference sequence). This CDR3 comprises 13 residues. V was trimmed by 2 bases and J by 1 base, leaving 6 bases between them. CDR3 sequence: CASSLSGSYEQYF. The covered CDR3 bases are TGTGCCAGCAGTCTGAGTGGGTCCTATGAACAGTAC.

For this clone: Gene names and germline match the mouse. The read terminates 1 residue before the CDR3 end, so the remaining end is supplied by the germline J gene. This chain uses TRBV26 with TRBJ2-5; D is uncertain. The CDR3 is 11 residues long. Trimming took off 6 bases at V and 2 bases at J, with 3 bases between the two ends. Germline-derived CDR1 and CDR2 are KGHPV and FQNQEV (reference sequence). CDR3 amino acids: CASRSQDTQYF. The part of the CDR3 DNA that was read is TGTGCCAGCAGATCCCAAGACACCCAGTAC.

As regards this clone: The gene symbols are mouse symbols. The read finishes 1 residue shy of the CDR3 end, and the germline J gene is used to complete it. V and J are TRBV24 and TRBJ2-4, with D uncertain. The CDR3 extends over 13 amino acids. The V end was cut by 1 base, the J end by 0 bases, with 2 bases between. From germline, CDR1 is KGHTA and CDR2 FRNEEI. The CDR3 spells CASSLCSQNTLYF. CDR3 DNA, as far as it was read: TGTGCCAGCAGTCTGTGCAGTCAAAACACCTTGTAC.

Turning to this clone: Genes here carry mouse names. The DNA read from the CDR3 is TGTGCCAGCAGCTTACTGGGGGGGCATGCAGAAACGCTGTAT. Translated: CASSLLGGHAETLY. The full-length CDR3 reads as CASSLLGGHAETLYF. This chain links TRBV4 with TRBJ2-3; 11 bases map to TRBD2. The CDR3 goes on 1 residue after the read ends, and that part is filled in from the germline J gene. V shed 4 bases and J 2 bases; nucleotides not matched to a gene: 2. The germline gives CDR1 LGHDT, CDR2 YNNKQL (reference sequence). The CDR3 spans 15 residues.

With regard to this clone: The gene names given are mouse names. CDR3 in amino acids: CGARGDRDYYAEQFF. CDR3 DNA, as far as it was read: TGTGGTGCTAGGGGGGACAGGGATTACTATGCTGAGCAGTTC. This chain uses TRBV20 with TRBJ2-1; TRBD1 aligns across 9 bases. The DNA ends 1 residue before the CDR3 does, and the rest of the CDR3 is filled in from the germline J gene. Trimming took 1 base from V and 2 from J; bases not matched to a gene: 3. CDR1 and CDR2 (germline): GFQATS, STVNSAI. This CDR3 spans 15 amino acids.

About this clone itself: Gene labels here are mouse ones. The CDR3 here is CASSLARQLSGNTLYF. Partial CDR3 DNA: TGTGCCAGCAGTTTAGCGCGTCAGCTTTCTGGAAATACGCTCTAT. The rearrangement uses TRBV15 and TRBJ1-3, with D unresolved. Read data end 1 residue before the CDR3 end; the end is taken from the germline J gene. V was clipped by 0 bases and J by 0 bases, with 9 bases between them. The CDR3 covers 16 residues. The germline gives CDR1 SGHND, CDR2 FRSKSL.

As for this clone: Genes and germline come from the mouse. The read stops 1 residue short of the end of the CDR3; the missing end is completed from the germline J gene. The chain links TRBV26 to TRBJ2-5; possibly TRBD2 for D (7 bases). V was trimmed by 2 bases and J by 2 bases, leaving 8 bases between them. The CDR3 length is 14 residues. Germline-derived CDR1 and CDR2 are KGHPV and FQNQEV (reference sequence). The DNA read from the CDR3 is TGTGCCAGCAGTCTGGGGGGGCGCCAAGACACCCAGTAC. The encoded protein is CASSLGGRQDTQY. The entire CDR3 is CASSLGGRQDTQYF.